One T cell receptor beta chain is described in this entry. Its antigen specificity is not known. No per-base quality is available; no much larger clone lies one base away. The germline V gene provides CDR1 MNHEY and CDR2 SVGAGI. The cysteine opens and the phenylalanine closes a CDR3 of 14 amino acids. The kept DNA is CDR3 alone, 42 bases in frame from the first base. The V and J ends are trimmed by 6 bases and 2 bases, leaving 13 bases between them. The data stem from a study of blood T cell repertoires in COVID-19 (dated by TCRdb to about 2020). As for the study more broadly: Collaborator samples came from the United States, Italy and Spain and covered acute and convalescent phases of COVID-19. Where available, HLA class I and class II types were taken from metadata supplied by the sample provider and were not determined by assay-based typing. Deeply sampled blood TCRbeta repertoires from subjects exposed to, actively infected with, or recovered from COVID-19 were included in the dataset. The repertoires were made available in a free public database intended to serve as a resource for research on the immune response to SARS-CoV-2. Samples were obtained from the ongoing ImmuneRACE study (first 160 participants) and from approximately 1,200 subjects provided by 6 global collaborators. The material from the prospective study consisted of cDNA or gDNA derived from T cells, B-cell-depleted T cells, or PBMCs. A de-identified subject ID, COVID-19 status, age in years and sex were almost always included in the sample metadata.

TCRbeta CDR3 regions were amplified from genomic DNA using the immunoSEQ Assay, a bias-controlled multiplex PCR. Under the source paper's analysis protocol: Nucleated cell counts per sample were estimated from amplification of reference gene primers within the assay. Sequence reads were collapsed and filtered to measure the absolute abundance of every unique TCRbeta CDR3 rearrangement. For each sample, productive Simpson clonality was calculated as the square root of Simpson's diversity index across productive rearrangements. Not all clones reach the TCRdb copy of this immuneACCESS table, which keeps in-frame sequences only. Checked studies attribute under half of the gap to unresolved V genes and leave the rest unexplained. D and trimming come from the DNA, and the V and J calls and clone size come from that table. This sample comprises around 380,000 clones, more than 75% of them detected only once. The biggest ten clones account for around 1.3% of the sample.

Participants in the prospective study were enrolled through a virtual design, were aged about 18 to 100 years, and lived in approximately 25 United States geographic areas. To assign participants to cohorts, the prospective study relied on clinical history that participants themselves reported in a screening survey and a study questionnaire. Recovered participants in ImmuneRACE Cohort 3 were defined as having two consecutive negative NP/OP PCR tests, clearance from a healthcare professional, or resolution of symptoms. In the prospective study, mobile phlebotomists collected whole blood, serum and a nasopharyngeal or oropharyngeal swab from each participant. Prospective study participants could optionally give additional blood draws and questionnaires over a roughly two-month period. Blood samples from the prospective study were shipped frozen or at room temperature prior to DNA extraction. What the research found in general, with its limitations: The quantity of clinical and demographic metadata differed by source and by participant and was supplied without curation.

This TCR was sampled from a man younger than 40 who had recovered from COVID-19. The sequencing input was PBMCs or T cells enriched from blood (not recorded which). The chain links TRBV6-5 with TRBJ1-1, with a weak D call of TRBD1 (5 bases match). DNA sequence: TGTGCCAGCAGCCTATCAGGGCCCAACACTGAAGCTTTCTTT. Its protein reads: CASSLSGPNTEAFF.